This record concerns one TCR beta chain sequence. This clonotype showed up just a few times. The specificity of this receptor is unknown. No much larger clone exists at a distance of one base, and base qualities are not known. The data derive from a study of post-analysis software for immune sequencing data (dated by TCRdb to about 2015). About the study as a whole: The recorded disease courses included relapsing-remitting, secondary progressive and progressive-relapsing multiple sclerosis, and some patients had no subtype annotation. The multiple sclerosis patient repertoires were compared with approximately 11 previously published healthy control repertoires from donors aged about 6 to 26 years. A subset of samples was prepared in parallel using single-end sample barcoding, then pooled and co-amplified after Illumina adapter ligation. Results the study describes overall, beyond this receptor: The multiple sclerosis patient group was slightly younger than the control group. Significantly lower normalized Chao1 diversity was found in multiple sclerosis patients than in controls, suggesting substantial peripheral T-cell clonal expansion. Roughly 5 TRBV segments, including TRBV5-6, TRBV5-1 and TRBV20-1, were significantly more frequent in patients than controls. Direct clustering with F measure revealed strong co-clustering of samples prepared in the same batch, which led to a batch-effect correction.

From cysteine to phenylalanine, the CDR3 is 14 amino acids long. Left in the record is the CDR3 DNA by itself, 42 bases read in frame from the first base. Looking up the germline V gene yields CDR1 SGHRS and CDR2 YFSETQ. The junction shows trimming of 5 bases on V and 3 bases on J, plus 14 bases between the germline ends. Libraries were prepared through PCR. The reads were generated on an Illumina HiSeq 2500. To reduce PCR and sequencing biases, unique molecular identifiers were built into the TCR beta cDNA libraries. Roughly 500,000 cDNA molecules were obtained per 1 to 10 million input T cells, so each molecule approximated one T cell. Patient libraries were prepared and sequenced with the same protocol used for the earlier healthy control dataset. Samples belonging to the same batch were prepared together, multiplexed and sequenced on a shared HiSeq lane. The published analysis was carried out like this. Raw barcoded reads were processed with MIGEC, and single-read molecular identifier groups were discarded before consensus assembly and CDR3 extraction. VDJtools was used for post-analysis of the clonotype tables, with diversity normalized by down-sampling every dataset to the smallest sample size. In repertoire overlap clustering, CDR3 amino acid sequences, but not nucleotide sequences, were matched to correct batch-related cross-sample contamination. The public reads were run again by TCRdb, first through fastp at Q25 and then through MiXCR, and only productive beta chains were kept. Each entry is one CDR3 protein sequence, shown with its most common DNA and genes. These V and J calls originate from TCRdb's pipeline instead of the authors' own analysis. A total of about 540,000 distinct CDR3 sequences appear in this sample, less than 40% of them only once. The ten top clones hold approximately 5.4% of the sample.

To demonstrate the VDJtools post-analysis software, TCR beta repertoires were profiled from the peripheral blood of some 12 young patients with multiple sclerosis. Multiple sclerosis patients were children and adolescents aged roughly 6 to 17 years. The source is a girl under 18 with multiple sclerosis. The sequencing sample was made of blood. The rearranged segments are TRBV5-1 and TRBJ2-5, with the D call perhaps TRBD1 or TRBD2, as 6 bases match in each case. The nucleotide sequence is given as TGCGCCAGCAGGGTTACGGGGGCGAAAGAGACCCAGTACTTC. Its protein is CASRVTGAKETQYF.